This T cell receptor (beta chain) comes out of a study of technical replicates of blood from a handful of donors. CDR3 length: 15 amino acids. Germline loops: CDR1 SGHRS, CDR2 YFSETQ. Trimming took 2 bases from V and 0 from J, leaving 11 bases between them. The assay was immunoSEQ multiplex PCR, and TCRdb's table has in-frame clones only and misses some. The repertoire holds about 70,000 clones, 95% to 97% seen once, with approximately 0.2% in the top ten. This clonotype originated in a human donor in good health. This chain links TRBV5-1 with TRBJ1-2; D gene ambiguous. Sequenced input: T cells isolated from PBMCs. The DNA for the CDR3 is TGCGCCAGCAGCTTATACAGTGCTTCTAACTATGGCTACACCTTC. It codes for CASSLYSASNYGYTF.